The 19 T cell receptor beta chains listed next were all sequenced from one sample in a study of blood T cell repertoires in COVID-19. Data came from immunoSEQ multiplex PCR; TCRdb stores just in-frame clones and leaves some out. The sample carries 150,000 to 190,000 clones, roughly 71% recorded once. Specimen: peripheral blood. Every receptor here comes from a woman older than 75 with acute or convalescent COVID-19.

The V call is TRBV19, the J call TRBJ2-1, with D uncertain. This CDR3 is built from 17 residues. Trimming took 5 bases from V and 4 from J, leaving 21 bases between them. Germline V gives CDR1 LNHDA, CDR2 SQIVND (reference sequence). The CDR3 nucleotides are TGTGCCAGTAGTTCCCGAGACTCCAACCCTCGTTACAATGAGCAGTTCTTC. Amino acid sequence: CASSSRDSNPRYNEQFF. Drawing the rest from reference TRBV19 and TRBJ2-1, the complete variable domain is DGGITQSPKYLFRKEGQNVTLSCEQNLNHDAMYWYRQDPGQGLRLIYYSQIVNDFQKGDIAEGYSVSREKKESFPLTVTSAQKNPTAFYLCASSSRDSNPRYNEQFFGPGTRLTVL.

The chain joins TRBV6-5 to TRBJ1-4; TRBD1 agrees at 8 bases. The CDR3 is 14 amino acids. Unmatched junction bases numbered 5, after V lost 8 bases and J lost 3 bases. Per germline, CDR1 MNHEY and CDR2 SVGAGI. In DNA, the CDR3 is TGTGCCAGCGCAGGGGGCCTCGCTAATGAAAAACTGTTTTTT. It codes for CASAGGLANEKLFF.

This clone was seen only a few times. This CDR3 is CASSSGGADSYNEQFF. The CDR3 nucleotides are TGTGCCAGCTCTAGCGGGGGGGCTGACTCCTACAATGAGCAGTTCTTC. This chain links TRBV28 with TRBJ2-1; 12 nucleotides match TRBD2. There are 16 residues in the CDR3. J lost 0 bases, V lost 8 bases, and 5 bases had no gene match. Germline loops: CDR1 MDHEN, CDR2 SYDVKM.

V gene TRBV4-3 combines with J gene TRBJ1-1; 9 nucleotides agree with TRBD1. The CDR3 consists of 15 residues. The V segment lost 1 base and the J segment 4 bases; nucleotides outside the gene matches: 4. Germline V CDR1 and CDR2: LGHNA, YSLEER. The CDR3 region has the DNA TGCGCCAGCAGCCAAGCCGGGACAGGGTTCACTGAAGCTTTCTTT. Protein product: CASSQAGTGFTEAFF.

The V gene is TRBV30, the J gene TRBJ2-1; 9 nucleotides align to TRBD2. The CDR3 is 17 amino acids. The V and J ends lost 0 bases and 3 bases, in that order; junction bases with no gene match: 9. Germline-derived CDR1 and CDR2 are GTSNPN and SVGIG (reference sequence). The CDR3 nucleotides read TGTGCCTGGAGTGTCCGACTCCTTAGCGGGAGCTACAATGAGCAGTTCTTC. Translated, it gives CAWSVRLLSGSYNEQFF.

The chain joins TRBV3-1 (or the pseudogene TRBV3-2) to TRBJ2-2; TRBD1 is a possible D gene (6 bases). This CDR3 has 15 residues. V dropped 4 bases and J dropped 6 bases, with 15 bases sitting between them. The germline gives CDR1 LGHDT, CDR2 YNNKEL (reference sequence). CDR3: CASSLAARGAGELFF. CDR3 in DNA: TGTGCCAGCAGCCTAGCCGCCAGGGGAGCCGGGGAGCTGTTTTTT.

The chain has TRBV5-4 and TRBJ1-2; possibly TRBD1 for D (6 bases). The CDR3 is 14 amino acids. The ends were cut back, 0 bases at V and 8 bases at J, with 14 bases in the middle. The germline V gene encodes CDR1 SGHNT and CDR2 YYREEE (reference sequence). The CDR3 DNA reads TGTGCCAGCAGCTTGGACAGGGATGTGTTGGGCTACACCTTC. Translated: CASSLDRDVLGYTF. Full variable domain (remainder filled in from reference TRBV5-4 and TRBJ1-2): ETGVTQSPTHLIKTRGQQVTLRCSSQSGHNTVSWYQQALGQGPQFIFQYYREEENGRGNFPPRFSGLQFPNYSSELNVNALELDDSALYLCASSLDRDVLGYTFGSGTRLTVV.

This sequence joins TRBV20-1 and TRBJ2-1; possibly TRBD1 for D (5 bases). This CDR3 spans 13 amino acids. Germline V gene lookup returns CDR1 DFQATT and CDR2 SNEGSKA (reference sequence). Trimming removed 3 bases at V and 9 bases at J, with 15 bases between. The CDR3 DNA is TGCAGTGCTAGTTCACAGGCAGGCGTTGAGCAGTTCTTC. Protein sequence: CSASSQAGVEQFF.

The chain employs TRBV2 and TRBJ1-1; possibly TRBD1 for D (5 bases). Per germline, CDR1 SNHLY and CDR2 FYNNEI. The CDR3 runs 15 residues. V was cut by 6 bases and J by 2 bases, with 16 bases left in between. This CDR3 is CASRHRWGENTEAFF. The DNA of the CDR3 is TGTGCCAGCAGACATAGGTGGGGGGAAAACACTGAAGCTTTCTTT.

This clone was counted once. V is TRBV2 and J is TRBJ1-1; 8 positions agree with TRBD1. V dropped 7 bases and J dropped 7; count of bases not matched to a gene: 8. Germline-derived CDR1 and CDR2 are SNHLY and FYNNEI. This CDR3 contains 13 residues. The CDR3: CASTTGVGVEAFF. The CDR3, as DNA: TGTGCCAGCACGACAGGGGTTGGGGTTGAAGCTTTCTTT.

The genes are TRBV5-1 and TRBJ1-2; 7 nucleotides line up with TRBD1. Germline-derived CDR1 and CDR2 are SGHRS and YFSETQ. The CDR3 consists of 14 residues. J was trimmed by 5 bases and V by 1 base; bases with no gene match: 5. CDR3 coding DNA: TGCGCCAGCAGCTTGAGCCAGGGGGGTTATGGCTACACCTTC. Residues: CASSLSQGGYGYTF.

The chain is built from TRBV7-6 and TRBJ2-3, with a possible D match to TRBD2 (5 bases). Per germline, CDR1 SGHVS and CDR2 FNYEAQ. The germline V and J ends were trimmed by 5 bases and 2 bases, with 14 bases remaining between them. There are 15 residues in the CDR3. This CDR3 is CASSTRTGNTDTQYF. The CDR3 region has the DNA TGTGCCAGCAGCACCCGGACGGGAAACACAGATACGCAGTATTTT.

The genes are TRBV9 and TRBJ1-1; tentative D call: TRBD1 (5 bases). Trimming removed 2 bases at V and 8 bases at J, with 13 bases between. Looked up from germline, CDR1 is SGDLS and CDR2 is YYNGEE. The CDR3 is 13 residues long. This CDR3 is CASSVTGREEAFF. The CDR3 DNA reads TGTGCCAGCAGCGTCACAGGCCGTGAGGAAGCTTTCTTT.

This clone showed up just once. The CDR3 spells CAWSAIKGADTQYF. The CDR3 bases are TGTGCCTGGAGTGCCATTAAGGGGGCAGATACGCAGTATTTT. The rearrangement links TRBV30 to TRBJ2-3; a weak D match, TRBD1 (6 bases). The CDR3 contains 14 residues. The V gene's germline CDR1 is GTSNPN and CDR2 SVGIG (reference sequence). Deletions cut 1 base from V and 4 bases from J, with 12 bases between.

V usage is TRBV10-3 and J usage is TRBJ1-1; the D gene is possibly TRBD1 (5 bases). From germline, CDR1 is ENHRY and CDR2 SYGVKD. V lost 2 bases to trimming and J lost 0 bases, with 7 bases between them. The CDR3 is 14 residues long. The CDR3 region is CAISEPRVNTEAFF. The CDR3 DNA reads as TGTGCCATCAGTGAGCCCAGGGTGAACACTGAAGCTTTCTTT.

This clone was observed a few times. This sequence joins TRBV2 and TRBJ1-1; D gene unclear. V was trimmed by 6 bases and J by 1 base, leaving 9 bases between them. The CDR3 has 13 residues. CDR1 is SNHLY, CDR2 FYNNEI, per germline. The CDR3 sequence: CASRGVPNTEAFF. CDR3 DNA: TGTGCCAGCAGGGGAGTGCCGAACACTGAAGCTTTCTTT.

V and J are TRBV5-1 and TRBJ1-4; D is undetermined. Trimming shortened V by 0 bases and J by 0 bases, and 3 bases separated the two germline ends. CDR1 is SGHRS, CDR2 YFSETQ, per germline. The CDR3 length is 14 residues. The CDR3: CASSLAATNEKLFF. CDR3 in DNA: TGCGCCAGCAGCTTGGCCGCAACTAATGAAAAACTGTTTTTT.

The chain employs TRBV25-1 and TRBJ2-3; D may be TRBD2 (6 bases). The CDR3 spans 15 residues. CDR1 and CDR2 (germline): MGHDK, SYGVNS. With 7 bases removed from V and 0 bases from J, the gap between germline ends came to 14 bases. The CDR3 spells CASTGVVSSTDTQYF. The CDR3 nucleotides read TGTGCCAGCACGGGGGTCGTATCTAGCACAGATACGCAGTATTTT.

This chain joins TRBV5-1 and TRBJ1-2, with D perhaps TRBD1 (5 bases). Trimming removed 4 bases from V and 6 bases from J, with 10 bases in between. The CDR3 loop spans 12 amino acids. Germline V lookup: CDR1 SGHRS, CDR2 YFSETQ. The CDR3 region is CASSSQGHGYTF. The CDR3 DNA follows: TGCGCCAGCAGCAGTCAGGGCCATGGCTACACCTTC.